This TCR beta chain was identified in a study of blood T cells in healthy people across ages. The CDR3 is 13 amino acids. The germline CDR1 and CDR2 sequences are MNHNS and SASEGT. V lost 2 bases and J lost 5, with 9 bases in between. The authors ran a second PCR of about 6 to 11 cycles using a sample-barcoded 5' primer and a J-beta primer mix. Each CDR3 protein is one row after TCRdb ran MiXCR on the 5' RACE reads. The data contain about 650,000 distinct CDR3 sequences, about 50% of them singletons. The material sequenced was blood. The J gene is TRBJ2-5, the V gene TRBV6-1; no reliable D call. The origin of this receptor is a woman of 80 years or more in good health. The CDR3 loop reads CASSEMGGETQYF. The CDR3 DNA follows: TGTGCCAGCAGTGAAATGGGTGGGGAGACCCAGTACTTC.